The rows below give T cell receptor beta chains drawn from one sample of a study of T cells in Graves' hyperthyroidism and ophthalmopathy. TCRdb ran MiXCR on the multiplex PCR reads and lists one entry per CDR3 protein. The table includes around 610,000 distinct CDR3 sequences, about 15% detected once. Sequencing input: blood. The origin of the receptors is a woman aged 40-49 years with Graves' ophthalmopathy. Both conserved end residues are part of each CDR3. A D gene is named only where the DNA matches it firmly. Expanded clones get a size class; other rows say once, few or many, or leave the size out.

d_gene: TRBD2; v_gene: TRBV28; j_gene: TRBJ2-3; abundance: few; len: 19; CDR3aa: CASSFPASGRVLSTDTQYF; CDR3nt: TGTGCCAGCAGTTTCCCCGCTAGCGGGAGGGTTCTAAGCACAGATACGCAGTATTTT
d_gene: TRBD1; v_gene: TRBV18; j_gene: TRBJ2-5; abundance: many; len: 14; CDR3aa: CASSPGTGVETQYF; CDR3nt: TGTGCCAGCAGCCCTGGGACAGGGGTGGAGACCCAGTACTTC
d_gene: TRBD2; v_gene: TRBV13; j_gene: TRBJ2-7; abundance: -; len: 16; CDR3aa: CASRREGTGLSYEQYF; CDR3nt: TGTGCCAGCAGACGTGAAGGTACGGGACTATCCTACGAGCAGTACTTC
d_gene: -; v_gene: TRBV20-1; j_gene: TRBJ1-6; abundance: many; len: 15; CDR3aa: CSARDQRGGVSPLHF; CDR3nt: TGCAGTGCTAGAGATCAAAGGGGAGGCGTGTCACCCCTCCACTTT
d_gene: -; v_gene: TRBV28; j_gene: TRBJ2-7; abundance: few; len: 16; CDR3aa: CASSLGGGGTVYEQYF; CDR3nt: TGTGCCAGCAGCCTCGGGGGAGGCGGGACGGTGTACGAGCAGTACTTC
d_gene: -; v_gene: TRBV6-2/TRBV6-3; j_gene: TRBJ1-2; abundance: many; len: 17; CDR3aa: CASSSFPTGRSYYGYTF; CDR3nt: TGTGCCAGCAGTTCCTTCCCCACTGGACGAAGCTACTATGGCTACACCTTC
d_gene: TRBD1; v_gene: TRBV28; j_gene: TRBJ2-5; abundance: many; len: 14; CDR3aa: CASSSGGGEQTQYF; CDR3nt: TGTGCCAGCAGTTCAGGGGGCGGAGAACAGACCCAGTACTTC
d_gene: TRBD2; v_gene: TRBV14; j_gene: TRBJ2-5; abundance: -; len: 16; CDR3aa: CASSRNLAGRRETQYF; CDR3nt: TGTGCCAGCAGCCGAAACCTAGCGGGGAGGAGAGAGACCCAGTACTTC
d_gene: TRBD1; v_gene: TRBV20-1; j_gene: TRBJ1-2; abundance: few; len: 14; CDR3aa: CSARGQGGRNGYTF; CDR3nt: TGCAGTGCTAGGGGTCAGGGGGGTAGGAATGGCTACACCTTC
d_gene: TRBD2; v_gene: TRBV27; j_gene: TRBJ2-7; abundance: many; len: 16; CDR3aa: CASSSYPGGVSYEQYF; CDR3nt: TGTGCCAGCAGTTCCTATCCGGGAGGGGTTTCCTACGAGCAGTACTTC
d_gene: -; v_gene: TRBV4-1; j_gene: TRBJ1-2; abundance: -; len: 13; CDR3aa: CASSQQGRIGYTF; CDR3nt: TGCGCCAGCAGCCAACAGGGGAGAATTGGCTACACCTTC
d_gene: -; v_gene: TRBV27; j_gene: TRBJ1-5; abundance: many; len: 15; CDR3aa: CASSLSGRWTGPQHF; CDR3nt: TGTGCCAGCAGTTTATCTGGCAGGTGGACTGGGCCCCAGCATTTT
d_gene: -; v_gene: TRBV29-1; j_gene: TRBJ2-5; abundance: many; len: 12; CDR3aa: CSSGSYQETQYF; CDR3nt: TGCAGCTCAGGATCGTACCAAGAGACCCAGTACTTC
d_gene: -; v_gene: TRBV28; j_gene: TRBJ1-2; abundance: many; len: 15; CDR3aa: CASSFHLGDNYGYTF; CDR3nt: TGTGCCAGCAGTTTTCATCTAGGGGATAACTATGGCTACACCTTC
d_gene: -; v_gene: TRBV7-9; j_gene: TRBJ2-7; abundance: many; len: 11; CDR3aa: CASSASTEQYF; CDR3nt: TGTGCCAGCAGCGCTAGCACCGAGCAGTACTTC
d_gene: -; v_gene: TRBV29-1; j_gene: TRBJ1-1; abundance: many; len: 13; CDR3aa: CSVESTVGQEAFF; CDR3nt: TGCAGCGTTGAAAGCACAGTGGGCCAAGAAGCTTTCTTT
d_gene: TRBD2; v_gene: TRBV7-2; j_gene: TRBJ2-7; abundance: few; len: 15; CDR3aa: CASSPTSGRVYEQYF; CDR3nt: TGTGCCAGCAGCCCGACTAGCGGGAGGGTCTACGAGCAGTACTTC
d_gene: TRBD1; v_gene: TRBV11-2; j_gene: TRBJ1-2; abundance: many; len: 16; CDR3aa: CASSSTDRPLNYGYTF; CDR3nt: TGTGCCAGCAGCTCCACGGACAGGCCTCTAAACTATGGCTACACCTTC
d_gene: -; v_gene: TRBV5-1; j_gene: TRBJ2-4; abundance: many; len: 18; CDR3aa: CASSLGGSGLLAKNIQYF; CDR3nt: TGCGCCAGCAGCTTGGGGGGCAGCGGACTCTTAGCCAAAAACATTCAGTACTTC
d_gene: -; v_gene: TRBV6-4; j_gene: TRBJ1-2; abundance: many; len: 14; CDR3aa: CASSEGRENYGYTF; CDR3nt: TGTGCCAGCAGTGAGGGCAGGGAGAACTATGGCTACACCTTC
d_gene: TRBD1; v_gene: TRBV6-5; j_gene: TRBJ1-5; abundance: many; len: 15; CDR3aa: CASSSTGVGGQPQHF; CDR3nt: TGTGCCAGCAGTTCGACAGGGGTAGGCGGTCAGCCCCAGCATTTT
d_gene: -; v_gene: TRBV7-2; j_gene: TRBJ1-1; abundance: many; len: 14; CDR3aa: CASSLTQGRTEAFF; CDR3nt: TGTGCCAGCAGCTTAACGCAGGGGCGCACTGAAGCTTTCTTT
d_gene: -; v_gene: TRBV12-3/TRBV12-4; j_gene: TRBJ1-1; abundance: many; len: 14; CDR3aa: CASTLQGMNTEAFF; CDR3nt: TGTGCCAGCACCCTACAGGGAATGAACACTGAAGCTTTCTTT
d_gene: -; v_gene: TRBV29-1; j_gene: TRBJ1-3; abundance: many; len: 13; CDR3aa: CSVLGVLGNTIYF; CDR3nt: TGCAGCGTCCTCGGGGTGCTCGGAAACACCATATATTTT
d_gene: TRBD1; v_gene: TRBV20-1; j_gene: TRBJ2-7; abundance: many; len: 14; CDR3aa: CSANHDREGYEQYF; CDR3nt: TGCAGTGCTAACCACGACAGGGAAGGCTACGAGCAGTACTTC
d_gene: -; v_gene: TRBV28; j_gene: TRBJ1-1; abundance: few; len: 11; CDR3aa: CASRFGVSAFF; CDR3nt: TGTGCCAGCCGTTTCGGGGTATCAGCTTTCTTT
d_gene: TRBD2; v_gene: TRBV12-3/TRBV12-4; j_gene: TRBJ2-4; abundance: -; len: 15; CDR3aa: CASSWTSGSGNIQYF; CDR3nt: TGTGCCAGCAGTTGGACTAGCGGGAGTGGAAACATTCAGTACTTC
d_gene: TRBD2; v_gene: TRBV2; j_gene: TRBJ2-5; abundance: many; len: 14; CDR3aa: CASSSTSGQETQYF; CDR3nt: TGTGCCAGCAGTTCCACTAGCGGCCAAGAGACCCAGTACTTC
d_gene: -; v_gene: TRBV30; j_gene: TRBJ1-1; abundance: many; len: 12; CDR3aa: CARGRVNTEAFF; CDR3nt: TGTGCCCGGGGGCGTGTGAACACTGAAGCTTTCTTT
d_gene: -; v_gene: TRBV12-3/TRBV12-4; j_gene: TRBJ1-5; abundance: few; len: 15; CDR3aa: CASSLKDRKDQPQHF; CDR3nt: TGTGCCAGCAGTTTAAAAGACAGGAAGGATCAGCCCCAGCATTTT
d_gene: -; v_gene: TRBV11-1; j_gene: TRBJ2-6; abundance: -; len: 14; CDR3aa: CASSRLSGANVLTF; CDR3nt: TGTGCCAGCAGCCGCCTCTCAGGGGCCAACGTCCTGACTTTC
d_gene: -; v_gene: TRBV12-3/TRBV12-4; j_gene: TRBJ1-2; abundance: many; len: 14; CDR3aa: CASSPRGPSYGYTF; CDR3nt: TGTGCCAGCAGTCCCCGTGGACCGAGCTATGGCTACACCTTC
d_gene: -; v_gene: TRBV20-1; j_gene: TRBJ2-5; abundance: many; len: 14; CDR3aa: CSARMAERGETQYF; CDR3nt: TGCAGTGCTAGGATGGCAGAGAGGGGAGAGACCCAGTACTTC
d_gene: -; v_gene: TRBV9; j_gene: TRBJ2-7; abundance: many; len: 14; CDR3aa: CASSEDPGSYEQYF; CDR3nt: TGTGCCAGCAGCGAGGACCCTGGATCCTACGAGCAGTACTTC
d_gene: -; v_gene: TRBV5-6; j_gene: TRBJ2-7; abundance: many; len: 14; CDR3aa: CASSLAQDFYEQYF; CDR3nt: TGTGCCAGCAGCTTGGCTCAGGATTTCTACGAGCAGTACTTC